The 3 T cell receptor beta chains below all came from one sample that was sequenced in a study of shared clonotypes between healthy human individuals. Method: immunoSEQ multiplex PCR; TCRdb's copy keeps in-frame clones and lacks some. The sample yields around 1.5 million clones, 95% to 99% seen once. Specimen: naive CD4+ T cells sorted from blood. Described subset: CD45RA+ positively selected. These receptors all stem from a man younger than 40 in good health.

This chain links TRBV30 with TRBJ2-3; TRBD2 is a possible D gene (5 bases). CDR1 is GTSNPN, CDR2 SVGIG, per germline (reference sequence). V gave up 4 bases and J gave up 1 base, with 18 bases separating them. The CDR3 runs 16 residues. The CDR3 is CAWKSRTRGGTDTQYF. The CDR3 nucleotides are TGTGCCTGGAAATCAAGAACTAGAGGCGGCACAGATACGCAGTATTTT.

CDR3 coding DNA: TGCGCCAGCAGCTTAGGGAAACACCCCGGGGAGCTGTTTTTT. Translated: CASSLGKHPGELFF. The gene calls are TRBV5-1 and TRBJ2-2; no definite D call. The CDR3 is made up of 14 amino acids. V was clipped by 2 bases and J by 6 bases, with 11 bases between them. Germline V gene lookup returns CDR1 SGHRS and CDR2 YFSETQ.

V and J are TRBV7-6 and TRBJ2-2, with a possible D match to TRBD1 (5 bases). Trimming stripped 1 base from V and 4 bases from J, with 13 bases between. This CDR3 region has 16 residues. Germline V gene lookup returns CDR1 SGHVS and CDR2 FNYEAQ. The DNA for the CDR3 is TGTGCCAGCAGCTTAGACCAGGGATTGGTCACCGGGGAGCTGTTTTTT. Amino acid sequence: CASSLDQGLVTGELFF.